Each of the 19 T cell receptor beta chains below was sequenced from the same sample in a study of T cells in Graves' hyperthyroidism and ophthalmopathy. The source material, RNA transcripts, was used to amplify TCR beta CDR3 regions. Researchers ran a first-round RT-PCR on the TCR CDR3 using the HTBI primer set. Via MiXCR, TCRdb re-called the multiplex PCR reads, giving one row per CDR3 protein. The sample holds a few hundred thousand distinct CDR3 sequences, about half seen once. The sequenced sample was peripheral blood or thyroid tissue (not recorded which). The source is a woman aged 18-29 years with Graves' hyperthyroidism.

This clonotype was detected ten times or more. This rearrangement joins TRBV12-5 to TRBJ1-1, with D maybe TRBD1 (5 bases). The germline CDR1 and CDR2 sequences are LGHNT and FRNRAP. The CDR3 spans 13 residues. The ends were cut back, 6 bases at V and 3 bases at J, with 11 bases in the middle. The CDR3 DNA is TGTGCTAGTGGAAGACAGTTCGACACTGAAGCTTTCTTT. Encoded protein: CASGRQFDTEAFF.

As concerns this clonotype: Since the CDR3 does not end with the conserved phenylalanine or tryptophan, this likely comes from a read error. The CDR3 is CASSFGQYQPQHL. CDR3 DNA: TGCGCCAGCAGCTTTGGACAGTATCAGCCCCAGCATCTT. The chain recombines TRBV5-1 with TRBJ1-5; TRBD1 might be the D (6 bases). Germline assignment: CDR1 SGHRS and CDR2 YFSETQ. The CDR3 sequence is 13 residues long. Trimming shortened V by 2 bases and J by 5 bases, and 8 bases separated the two germline ends.

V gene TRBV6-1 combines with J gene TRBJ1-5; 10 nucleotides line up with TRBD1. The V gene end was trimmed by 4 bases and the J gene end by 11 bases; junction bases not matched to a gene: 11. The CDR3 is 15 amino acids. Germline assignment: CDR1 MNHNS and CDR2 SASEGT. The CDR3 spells CASSVRDRGYETQHF. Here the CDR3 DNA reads TGTGCCAGCAGTGTCCGGGACAGGGGTTACGAGACCCAGCATTTT.

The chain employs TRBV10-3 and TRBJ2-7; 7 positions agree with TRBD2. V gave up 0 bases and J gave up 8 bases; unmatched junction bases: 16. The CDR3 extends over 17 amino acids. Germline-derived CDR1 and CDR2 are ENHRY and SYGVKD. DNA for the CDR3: TGTGCCATCAGTGAGTCGGTAGCAGGCGGGGGTCAGCCCCAGCAGTACTTC. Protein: CAISESVAGGGQPQQYF.

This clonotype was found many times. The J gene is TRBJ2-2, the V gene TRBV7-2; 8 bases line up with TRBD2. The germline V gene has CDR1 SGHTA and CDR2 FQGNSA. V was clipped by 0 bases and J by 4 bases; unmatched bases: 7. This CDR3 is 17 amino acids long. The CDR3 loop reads CASSLAPSGLGTGELFF. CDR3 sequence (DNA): TGTGCCAGCAGCTTAGCACCTAGCGGGCTGGGCACCGGGGAGCTGTTTTTT.

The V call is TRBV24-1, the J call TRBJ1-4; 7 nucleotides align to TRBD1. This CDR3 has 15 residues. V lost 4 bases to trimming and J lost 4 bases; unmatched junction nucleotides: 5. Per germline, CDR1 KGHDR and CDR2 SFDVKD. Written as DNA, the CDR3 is TGTGCCACCAGTGACCCAACAGGGGATAATGAAAAACTGTTTTTT. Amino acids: CATSDPTGDNEKLFF.

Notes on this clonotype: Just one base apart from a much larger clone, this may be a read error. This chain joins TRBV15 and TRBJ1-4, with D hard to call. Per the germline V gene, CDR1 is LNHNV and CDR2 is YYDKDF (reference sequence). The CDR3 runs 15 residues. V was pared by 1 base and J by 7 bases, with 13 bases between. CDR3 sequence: CATSRGTSGSEKLFF. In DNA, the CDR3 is TGTGCCACCAGCAGAGGAACCTCGGGGAGTGAAAAACTGTTTTTT.

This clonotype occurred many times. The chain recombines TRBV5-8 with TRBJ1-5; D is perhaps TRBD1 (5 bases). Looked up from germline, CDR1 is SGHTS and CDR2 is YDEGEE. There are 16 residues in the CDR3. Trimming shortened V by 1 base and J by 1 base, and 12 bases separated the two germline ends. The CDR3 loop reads CASSLRGRVSNQPQHF. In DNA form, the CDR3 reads TGTGCCAGCAGCTTGCGGGGCAGGGTGAGCAATCAGCCCCAGCATTTT.

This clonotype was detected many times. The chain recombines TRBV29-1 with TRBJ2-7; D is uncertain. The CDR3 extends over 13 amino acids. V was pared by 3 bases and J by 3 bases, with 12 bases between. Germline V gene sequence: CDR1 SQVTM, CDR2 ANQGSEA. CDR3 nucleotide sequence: TGCAGCGTTGAGCTCCCGGGCGTCTACGAGCAGTACTTC. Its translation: CSVELPGVYEQYF.

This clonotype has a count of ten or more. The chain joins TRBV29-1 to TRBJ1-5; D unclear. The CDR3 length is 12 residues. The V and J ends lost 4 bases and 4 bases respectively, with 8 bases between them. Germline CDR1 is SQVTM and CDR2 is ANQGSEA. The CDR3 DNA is TGCAGCGTTGGGCAATTTAATCAGCCCCAGCATTTT. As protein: CSVGQFNQPQHF. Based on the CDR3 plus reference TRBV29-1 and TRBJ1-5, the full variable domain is SAVISQKPSRDICQRGTSLTIQCQVDSQVTMMFWYRQQPGQSLTLIATANQGSEATYESGFVIDKFPISRPNLTFSTLTVSNMSPEDSSIYLCSVGQFNQPQHFGDGTRLSIL.

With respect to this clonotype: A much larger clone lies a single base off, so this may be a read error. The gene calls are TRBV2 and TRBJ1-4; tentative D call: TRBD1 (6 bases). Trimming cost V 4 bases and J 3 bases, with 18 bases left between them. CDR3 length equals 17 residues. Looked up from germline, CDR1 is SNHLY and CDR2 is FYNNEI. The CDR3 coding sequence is TGTGCCAGCAGTGTGACAGGTTTTTCTGCAGCTAATGAAAAACTGTTTTTT. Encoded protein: CASSVTGFSAANEKLFF.

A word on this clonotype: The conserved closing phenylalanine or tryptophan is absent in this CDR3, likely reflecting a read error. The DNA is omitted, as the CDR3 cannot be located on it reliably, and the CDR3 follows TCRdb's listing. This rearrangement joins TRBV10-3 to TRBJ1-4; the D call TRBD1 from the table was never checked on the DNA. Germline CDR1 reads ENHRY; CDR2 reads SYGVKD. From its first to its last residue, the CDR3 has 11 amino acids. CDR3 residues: CAIGGQGRLDY.

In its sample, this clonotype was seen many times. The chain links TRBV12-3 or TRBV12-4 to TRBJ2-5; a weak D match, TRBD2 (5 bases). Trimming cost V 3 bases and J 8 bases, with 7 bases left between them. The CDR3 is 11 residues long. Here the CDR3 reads CASSFGNTQYF. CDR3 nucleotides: TGTGCCAGCAGTTTCGGGAACACCCAGTACTTC.

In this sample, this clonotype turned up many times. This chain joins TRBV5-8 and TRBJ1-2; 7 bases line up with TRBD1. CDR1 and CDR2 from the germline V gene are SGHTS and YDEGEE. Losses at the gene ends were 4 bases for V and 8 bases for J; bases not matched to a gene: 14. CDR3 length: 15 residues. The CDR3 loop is CASSPFEGARGGYTF. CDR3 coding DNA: TGTGCCAGCAGCCCTTTCGAGGGGGCACGAGGAGGCTACACCTTC.

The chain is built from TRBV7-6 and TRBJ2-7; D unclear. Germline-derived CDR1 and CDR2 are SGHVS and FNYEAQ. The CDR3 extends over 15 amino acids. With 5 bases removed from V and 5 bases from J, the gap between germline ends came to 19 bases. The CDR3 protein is CASSPGYRIDNEQYF. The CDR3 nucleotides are TGTGCCAGCAGCCCCGGTTACCGAATTGATAACGAGCAGTACTTC. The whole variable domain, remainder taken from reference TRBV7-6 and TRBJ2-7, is GAGVSQSPRYKVTKRGQDVALRCDPISGHVSLYWYRQALGQGPEFLTYFNYEAQQDKSGLPNDRFSAERPEGSISTLTIQRTEQRDSAMYRCASSPGYRIDNEQYFGPGTRLTVT.

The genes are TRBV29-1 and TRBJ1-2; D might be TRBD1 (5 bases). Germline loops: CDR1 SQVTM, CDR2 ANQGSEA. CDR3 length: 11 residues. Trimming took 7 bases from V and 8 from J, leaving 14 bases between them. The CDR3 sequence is CSERDRAGYTF. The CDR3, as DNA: TGCAGCGAAAGGGACCGCGCCGGCTACACCTTC. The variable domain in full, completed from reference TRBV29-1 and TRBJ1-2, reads SAVISQKPSRDICQRGTSLTIQCQVDSQVTMMFWYRQQPGQSLTLIATANQGSEATYESGFVIDKFPISRPNLTFSTLTVSNMSPEDSSIYLCSERDRAGYTFGSGTRLTVV.

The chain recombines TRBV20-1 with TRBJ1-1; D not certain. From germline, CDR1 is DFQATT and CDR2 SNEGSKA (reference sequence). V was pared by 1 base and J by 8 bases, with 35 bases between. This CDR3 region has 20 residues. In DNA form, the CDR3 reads TGCAGTGCTAGAGGGACTAGCGACACCGGGGAGCTGGCCGGTGGCACAGAAGCTTTCTTT. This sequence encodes CSARGTSDTGELAGGTEAFF.

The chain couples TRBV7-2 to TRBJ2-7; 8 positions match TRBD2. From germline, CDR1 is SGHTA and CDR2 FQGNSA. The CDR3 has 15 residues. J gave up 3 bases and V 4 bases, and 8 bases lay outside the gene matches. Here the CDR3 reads CASSSKTSEYYEQYF. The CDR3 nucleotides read TGTGCCAGCAGCTCAAAGACTAGCGAGTACTACGAGCAGTACTTC.

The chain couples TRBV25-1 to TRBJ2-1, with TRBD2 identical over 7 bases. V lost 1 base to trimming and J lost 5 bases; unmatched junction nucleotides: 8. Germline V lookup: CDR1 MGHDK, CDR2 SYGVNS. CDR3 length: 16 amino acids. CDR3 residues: CASSEFRLAGDNEQFF. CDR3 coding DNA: TGTGCCAGCAGTGAATTCAGACTAGCCGGAGACAATGAGCAGTTCTTC.